This T cell receptor (beta chain) was sequenced during a study of CD8+ T cells in alopecia areata. Study context: Tofacitinib therapy lasting 6 to 18 months was followed by 6 months off drug. The study, taken as a whole, reports: Lesional scalp, especially alopecia totalis/universalis, showed higher clonality than normal scalp. The link between baseline CD8+ expansion and response remains uncertain with one nonresponder.

cDNA prepared by RNA extraction and subsequent reverse transcription served as the template for sequencing. Clones were read by immunoSEQ multiplex PCR, and TCRdb kept only the in-frame ones, dropping some. In the table there are 150,000 to 250,000 clones, about three fifths of which are singletons. As to this clone: What it binds is unknown.

Stated treatment: oral pan-JAK inhibitor, 5-10 mg twice daily. V was clipped by 5 bases and J by 5 bases, with 16 bases between them. The germline CDR1 and CDR2 sequences are SGHTA and FQGNSA. The CDR3 is 15 amino acids. The clonotype was recovered from a human donor with alopecia areata. This sample comprised CD4+ T cells sorted from blood, obtained at week 24, from a patient treated with tofacitinib. This chain joins TRBV7-2 and TRBJ1-5; D unclear. The CDR3 nucleotides are TGTGCCAGCAGCCCGAGAAGGGCTCCCGATCAGCCCCAGCATTTT. It encodes CASSPRRAPDQPQHF.